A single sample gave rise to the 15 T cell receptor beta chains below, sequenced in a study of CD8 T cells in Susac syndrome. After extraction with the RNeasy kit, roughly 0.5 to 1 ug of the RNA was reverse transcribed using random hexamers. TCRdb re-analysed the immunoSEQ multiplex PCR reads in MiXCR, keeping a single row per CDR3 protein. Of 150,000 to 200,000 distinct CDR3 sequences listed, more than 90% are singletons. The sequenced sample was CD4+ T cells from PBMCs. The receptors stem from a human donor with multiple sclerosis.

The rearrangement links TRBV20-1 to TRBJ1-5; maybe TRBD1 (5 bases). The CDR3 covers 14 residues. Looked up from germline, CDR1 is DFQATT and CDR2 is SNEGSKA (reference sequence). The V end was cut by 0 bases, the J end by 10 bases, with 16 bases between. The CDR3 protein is CSARDRGGDTPQHF. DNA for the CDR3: TGCAGTGCTAGAGATCGGGGGGGTGATACCCCCCAGCATTTT.

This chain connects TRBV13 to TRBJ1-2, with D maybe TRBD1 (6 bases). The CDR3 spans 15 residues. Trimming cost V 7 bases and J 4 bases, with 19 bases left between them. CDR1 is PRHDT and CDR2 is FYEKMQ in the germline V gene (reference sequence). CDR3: CASILLGTRGYGYTF. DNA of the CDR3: TGTGCCAGCATCCTTCTCGGGACCAGGGGCTATGGCTACACCTTC.

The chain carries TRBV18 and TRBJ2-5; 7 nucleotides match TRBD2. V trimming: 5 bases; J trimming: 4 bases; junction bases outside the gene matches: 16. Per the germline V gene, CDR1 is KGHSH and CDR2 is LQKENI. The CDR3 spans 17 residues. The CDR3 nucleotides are TGTGCCAGCTCAAGTCCCCGGCGAGCGTCGGGGGGAGAGACCCAGTACTTC. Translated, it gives CASSSPRRASGGETQYF.

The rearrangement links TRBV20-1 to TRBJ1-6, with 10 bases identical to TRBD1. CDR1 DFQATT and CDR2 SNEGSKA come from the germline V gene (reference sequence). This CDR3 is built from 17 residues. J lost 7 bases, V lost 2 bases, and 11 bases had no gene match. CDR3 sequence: CSARSDRGRSGNSPLHF. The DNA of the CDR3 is TGCAGTGCTAGATCAGACAGGGGGCGCAGTGGAAATTCACCCCTCCACTTT.

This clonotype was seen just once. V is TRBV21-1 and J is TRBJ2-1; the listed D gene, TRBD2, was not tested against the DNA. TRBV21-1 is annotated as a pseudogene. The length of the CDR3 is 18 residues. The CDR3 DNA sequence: TGTGCCAGCAGCAAAGAGAGGGTCGGGACTAGGTCCGATAATGAGCAGTTCTTC. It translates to CASSKERVGTRSDNEQFF.

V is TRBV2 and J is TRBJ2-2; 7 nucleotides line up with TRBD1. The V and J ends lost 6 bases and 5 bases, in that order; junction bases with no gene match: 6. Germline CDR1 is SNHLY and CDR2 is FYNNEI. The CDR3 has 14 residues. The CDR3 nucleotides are TGTGCCAGCAGCGTGGACAGGAGAACCGGGGAGCTGTTTTTT. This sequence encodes CASSVDRRTGELFF.

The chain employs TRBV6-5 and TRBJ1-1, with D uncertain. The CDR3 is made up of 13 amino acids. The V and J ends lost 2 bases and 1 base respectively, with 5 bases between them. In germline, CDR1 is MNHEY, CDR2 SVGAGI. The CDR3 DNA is TGTGCCAGCAGTTACAAGGGGAACACTGAAGCTTTCTTT. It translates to CASSYKGNTEAFF.

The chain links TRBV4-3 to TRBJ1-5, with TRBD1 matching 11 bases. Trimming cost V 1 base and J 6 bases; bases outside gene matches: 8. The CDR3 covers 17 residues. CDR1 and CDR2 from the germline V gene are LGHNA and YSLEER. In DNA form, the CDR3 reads TGCGCCAGCAGCCAAGCTTGGGACAGGGGGTCGATTCAGCCCCAGCATTTT. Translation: CASSQAWDRGSIQPQHF.

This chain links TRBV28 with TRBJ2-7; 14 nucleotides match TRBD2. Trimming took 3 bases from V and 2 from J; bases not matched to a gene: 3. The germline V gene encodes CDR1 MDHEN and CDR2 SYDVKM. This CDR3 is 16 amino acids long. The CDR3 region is CASSLGLAGVTYEQYF. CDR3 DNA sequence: TGTGCCAGCAGTTTGGGACTAGCGGGGGTAACCTACGAGCAGTACTTC.

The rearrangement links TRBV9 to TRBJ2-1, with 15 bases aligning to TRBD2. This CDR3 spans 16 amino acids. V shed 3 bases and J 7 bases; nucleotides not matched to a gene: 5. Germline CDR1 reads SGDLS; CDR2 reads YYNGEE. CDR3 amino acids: CASSAGLAGGFNEQFF. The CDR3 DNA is TGTGCCAGCAGCGCAGGACTAGCGGGGGGGTTTAATGAGCAGTTCTTC.

Here the CDR3 DNA reads TGCAGTGCGTGGGACTCCCGGGGCAATCAGCCCCAGCATTTT. Encoded protein: CSAWDSRGNQPQHF. The V call is TRBV20-1, the J call TRBJ1-5, with D tentatively TRBD1 (5 bases). The CDR3 totals 14 residues. Trimming pared 6 bases from V and 2 bases from J, leaving 14 bases between. Germline V CDR1 and CDR2: DFQATT, SNEGSKA (reference sequence).

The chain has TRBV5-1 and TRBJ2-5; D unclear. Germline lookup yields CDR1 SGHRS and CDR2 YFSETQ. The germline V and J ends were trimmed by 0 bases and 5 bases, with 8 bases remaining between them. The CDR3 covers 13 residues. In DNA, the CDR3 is TGCGCCAGCAGCTTGGAGACTGTCGAGACCCAGTACTTC. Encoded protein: CASSLETVETQYF.

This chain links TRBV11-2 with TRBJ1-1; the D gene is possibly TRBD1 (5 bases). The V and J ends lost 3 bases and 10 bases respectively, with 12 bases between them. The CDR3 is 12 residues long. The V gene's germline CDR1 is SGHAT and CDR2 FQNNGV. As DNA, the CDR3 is TGTGCCAGCAGCTTCTGGGGCTCAAGAGCTTTCTTT. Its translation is CASSFWGSRAFF.

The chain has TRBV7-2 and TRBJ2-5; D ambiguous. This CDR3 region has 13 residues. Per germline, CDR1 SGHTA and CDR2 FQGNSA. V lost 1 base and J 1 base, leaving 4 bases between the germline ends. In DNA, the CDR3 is TGTGCCAGCAGCTTAGGATTCCAAGAGACCCAGTACTTC. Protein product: CASSLGFQETQYF.

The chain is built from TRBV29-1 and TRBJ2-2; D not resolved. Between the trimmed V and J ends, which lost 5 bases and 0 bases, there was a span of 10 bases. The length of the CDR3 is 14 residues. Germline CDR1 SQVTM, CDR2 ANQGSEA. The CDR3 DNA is TGCAGCGTTTACTCCCGGGCGAACACCGGGGAGCTGTTTTTT. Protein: CSVYSRANTGELFF.